Sequencing of this T cell receptor (beta chain) was carried out in a study of OX40 agonist ivuxolimab in advanced cancers. In the case of this clone: The antigen remains unidentified.

Germline V gene lookup returns CDR1 SGHAT and CDR2 FQNNGV. CDR3 length equals 13 residues. The V end lost 5 bases, the J end lost 9 bases, and 15 bases lay between the germline ends. Repertoires were generated with immunoSEQ multiplex PCR, while TCRdb's copy carries only in-frame clones and drops some. The table includes several thousand clones, roughly 90% detected once. Whole-study findings and limits: The mean number of expanded clones was higher in CD8+ T cells than in CD4+.

Source: CD4+ or CD8+ T cells sorted from blood, taken in a trial of the OX40 agonist ivuxolimab. The receptor comes from an adult with an advanced solid tumor such as melanoma, head and neck, liver or kidney cancer. V is TRBV11-2 and J is TRBJ2-3, with D possibly matching TRBD2 (6 bases). For the CDR3, the DNA is TGTGCCAGCAGCCTCCCTCCGGGACTCACGCAGTATTTT. Translated, it gives CASSLPPGLTQYF.